Below, 10 T cell receptor beta chains from the same sample are listed, as sequenced in a study of control samples from healthy donors and cancer patients. Profiled with immunoSEQ multiplex PCR; TCRdb holds only in-frame clones, not every one. The sample yields about 170,000 clones, around 88% seen once. Sequencing input: blood. The receptor set was obtained from a woman in her twenties or thirties in good health.

This sequence joins TRBV15 and TRBJ2-7; D unresolved. Germline values: CDR1 LNHNV, CDR2 YYDKDF (reference sequence). This CDR3 is built from 13 residues. Trimming cost V 0 bases and J 0 bases, with 3 bases left between them. CDR3 coding DNA: TGTGCCACCAGCAGAGACTACTCCTACGAGCAGTACTTC. Translation: CATSRDYSYEQYF.

The gene calls are TRBV12-3 or TRBV12-4 and TRBJ2-5, with TRBD2 matching 7 bases. CDR3 length: 13 residues. V lost 4 bases, J lost 5 bases, and 4 bases stayed unmatched. The CDR3 sequence is CASSWDYRETQYF. In DNA form, the CDR3 reads TGTGCCAGCAGTTGGGACTACCGGGAGACCCAGTACTTC.

The chain carries TRBV28 and TRBJ2-5; TRBD2 is a possible D gene (5 bases). The CDR3 runs 16 residues. Between the trimmed V and J ends, which lost 0 bases and 0 bases, there was a span of 11 bases. CDR1 is MDHEN, CDR2 SYDVKM, per germline. The CDR3 protein is CASSLWVARYQETQYF. In DNA form, the CDR3 reads TGTGCCAGCAGTTTATGGGTAGCGAGGTACCAAGAGACCCAGTACTTC.

This sequence joins TRBV12-5 and TRBJ1-2, with D perhaps matching TRBD1 (6 bases). Trimming removed 5 bases at V and 4 bases at J, with 17 bases between. This CDR3 has 15 amino acids. CDR1 LGHNT and CDR2 FRNRAP come from the germline V gene. The CDR3 sequence: CASGGQQGVGYGYTF. For the CDR3, the DNA is TGTGCTAGTGGTGGACAACAGGGTGTTGGCTATGGCTACACCTTC.

This rearrangement joins TRBV6-4 to TRBJ1-6; D unresolved. Trimming shortened V by 6 bases and J by 4 bases, and 16 bases separated the two germline ends. Per the germline V gene, CDR1 is MRHNA and CDR2 is SNTAGT. The CDR3 length is 16 residues. Written as DNA, the CDR3 is TGTGCCAGCAGCCCCCGGGAGGCAGCATATAATTCACCCCTCCACTTT. Translation: CASSPREAAYNSPLHF.

The rearrangement uses TRBV2 and TRBJ1-5; 7 nucleotides line up with TRBD1. CDR3 length: 15 residues. Germline V gene data show CDR1 as SNHLY and CDR2 as FYNNEI. The V and J ends lost 6 bases and 6 bases, in that order; junction bases with no gene match: 11. The CDR3 DNA is TGTGCCAGCAGGTGGGGGGAGGGGGCAGGTCAGCCCCAGCATTTT. This encodes CASRWGEGAGQPQHF.

The CDR3 region is CATSAEDTVYGYTF. CDR3 sequence (DNA): TGTGCCACCAGTGCGGAGGATACGGTCTATGGCTACACCTTC. The chain combines TRBV24-1 with TRBJ1-2; D not certain. V lost 5 bases, J lost 4 bases, and 13 bases lay in between. The CDR3 is 14 amino acids. Per germline, CDR1 KGHDR and CDR2 SFDVKD.

The chain is built from TRBV10-3 and TRBJ1-5, with D possibly being TRBD1 (6 bases). CDR3 length equals 14 residues. Trimming cost V 2 bases and J 5 bases, with 10 bases left between them. Germline V gives CDR1 ENHRY, CDR2 SYGVKD. CDR3 region: CAISERQEHQPQHF. CDR3 DNA sequence: TGTGCCATCAGTGAGCGACAGGAACATCAGCCCCAGCATTTT.

The V and J genes are TRBV6-4 and TRBJ2-1; the D is unclear. The CDR3 is made up of 13 amino acids. The V end was cut by 2 bases, the J end by 0 bases, with 2 bases between. From germline, CDR1 is MRHNA and CDR2 SNTAGT. The CDR3 nucleotides are TGTGCCAGCAGTGACAGCTCCTACAATGAGCAGTTCTTC. Its protein product is CASSDSSYNEQFF.

This chain links TRBV6-5 with TRBJ2-7; the match to TRBD2 covers 10 bases. Trimming cost V 7 bases and J 3 bases; bases outside gene matches: 6. CDR3 length equals 14 residues. CDR1 is MNHEY and CDR2 is SVGAGI in the germline V gene. The CDR3, as DNA: TGTGCCAGCACCGTAGCGGGAGGAAACTACGAGCAGTACTTC. This sequence encodes CASTVAGGNYEQYF.